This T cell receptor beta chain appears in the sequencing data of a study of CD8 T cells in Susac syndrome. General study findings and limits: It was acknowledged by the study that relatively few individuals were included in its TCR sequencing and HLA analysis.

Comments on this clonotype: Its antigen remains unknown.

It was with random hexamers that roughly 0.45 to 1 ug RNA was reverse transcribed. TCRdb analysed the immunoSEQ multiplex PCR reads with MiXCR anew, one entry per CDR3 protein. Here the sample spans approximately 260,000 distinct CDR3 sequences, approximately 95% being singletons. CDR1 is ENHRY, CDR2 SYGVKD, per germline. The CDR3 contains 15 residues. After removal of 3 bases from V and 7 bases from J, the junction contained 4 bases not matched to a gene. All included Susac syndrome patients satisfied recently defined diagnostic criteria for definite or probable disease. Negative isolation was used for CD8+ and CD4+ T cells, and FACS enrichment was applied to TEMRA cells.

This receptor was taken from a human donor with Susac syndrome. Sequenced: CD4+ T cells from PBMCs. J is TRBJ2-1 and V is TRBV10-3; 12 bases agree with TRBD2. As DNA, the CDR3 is TGTGCCATCAGTGAATTGCTAGCGGGAGGGAATGAGCAGTTCTTC. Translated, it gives CAISELLAGGNEQFF.